Listed below are T cell receptor beta chains from one sample, sequenced in a study of cytomegalovirus exposure and HLA in healthy donors. Data came from immunoSEQ multiplex PCR; TCRdb stores just in-frame clones and leaves some out. Altogether 200,000 to 250,000 clones are present, roughly 83% being singletons, with the ten largest covering about 14%. Specimen: PBMCs. These receptors all stem from a woman aged 30 to 39 in good health and CMV-seropositive. Each CDR3 is given with its conserved first and last residue. Fields, in order: V gene, J gene, D gene, clone size, CDR3 DNA, CDR3 protein. The D gene is left open where the match is weak. A clone size is listed for some rows: how often the clone was seen (once, few, many), or a class if it is expanded.

V: TRBV2
J: TRBJ2-5
D: -
size: -
DNA: TGTGCCAGCAGTGAAGGAGGGGAGACCCAGTACTTC
CDR3: CASSEGGETQYF

V: TRBV28
J: TRBJ1-1
D: -
size: -
DNA: TGTGCCAGCAGAGACAGCAGGGGAGATAGGACCGACACTGAAGCTTTCTTT
CDR3: CASRDSRGDRTDTEAFF

V: TRBV6-5
J: TRBJ2-2
D: -
size: once
DNA: TGTGCCAGCAGTTACATCGCCCAGAACACCGGGGAGCTGTTTTTT
CDR3: CASSYIAQNTGELFF

V: TRBV30
J: TRBJ2-7
D: -
size: -
DNA: TGTGCCTGGAGCTCAGGGAGTCCTAGGGAGCAGTACTTC
CDR3: CAWSSGSPREQYF

V: TRBV6-1
J: TRBJ1-1
D: -
size: -
DNA: TGTGCCAGCAGCGGAGACGGGGCGGCTTTCTTT
CDR3: CASSGDGAAFF

V: TRBV4-1
J: TRBJ2-5
D: -
size: -
DNA: TGCGCCAGCAGCCAAGGACGGGGCGGACTTCAACAACGGGAGACCCAGTACTTC
CDR3: CASSQGRGGLQQRETQYF

V: TRBV2
J: TRBJ2-7
D: -
size: -
DNA: TGTGCCAGCAGTGGTAGGTTCCAGTCCTACGAGCAGTACTTC
CDR3: CASSGRFQSYEQYF

V: TRBV9
J: TRBJ2-1
D: TRBD2
size: -
DNA: TGTGCCAGCAGCTCAGGGACTAGCGGGAGTTTTAATGAGCAGTTCTTC
CDR3: CASSSGTSGSFNEQFF

V: TRBV6-5
J: TRBJ2-1
D: -
size: once
DNA: TGTGCCACCATAGGGGGTGGGGACAATGAGCAGTTCTTC
CDR3: CATIGGGDNEQFF

V: TRBV2
J: TRBJ1-5
D: -
size: once
DNA: TGTGCCAGCAGTGTTCACAGGTGGTGGAATCAGCCCCAGCATTTT
CDR3: CASSVHRWWNQPQHF

V: TRBV2
J: TRBJ2-7
D: -
size: -
DNA: TGTGCCAGCAGTGAATCTAGGGGAGGCGAGCAGTACTTC
CDR3: CASSESRGGEQYF

V: TRBV28
J: TRBJ2-1
D: -
size: -
DNA: TGTGCCAGCGGGAGATCCTACAATGAGCAGTTCTTC
CDR3: CASGRSYNEQFF

V: TRBV5-1
J: TRBJ2-3
D: TRBD2
size: -
DNA: TGCGCCAGCAGCTTGGGGGTGATGGCGGGGGGCACAGATACGCAGTATTTT
CDR3: CASSLGVMAGGTDTQYF

V: TRBV9
J: TRBJ2-7
D: -
size: -
DNA: TGTGCCAGCAGTGCAGGGGGGGCCTACGAGCAGTACTTC
CDR3: CASSAGGAYEQYF

V: TRBV9
J: TRBJ2-1
D: TRBD1
size: -
DNA: TGTGCCAGCAGCTCCCGTTGGGGACAGGGTTGGGGCAATGAGCAGTTCTTC
CDR3: CASSSRWGQGWGNEQFF

V: TRBV27
J: TRBJ2-3
D: TRBD2
size: -
DNA: TGTGCCAGCAGCTGGACTAGCGGGAGTATGGATACGCAGTATTTT
CDR3: CASSWTSGSMDTQYF

V: TRBV29-1
J: TRBJ2-7
D: TRBD2
size: once
DNA: TGCAGCGTTGAGGGGTGGGAGGGCATGGCCTACGAGCAGTACTTC
CDR3: CSVEGWEGMAYEQYF

V: TRBV5-1
J: TRBJ2-1
D: -
size: -
DNA: TGCGCCAGCAGCACGGACAGTTACAATGAGCAGTTCTTC
CDR3: CASSTDSYNEQFF

V: TRBV10-1
J: TRBJ2-7
D: -
size: -
DNA: TGCGCCAGCAGCGAAGGGACGGGAATCTCCTACGAGCAGTACTTC
CDR3: CASSEGTGISYEQYF

V: TRBV19
J: TRBJ2-7
D: TRBD1
size: -
DNA: TGTGCTACAGGGGCAGGGAACTACGAGCAGTACTTC
CDR3: CATGAGNYEQYF

V: TRBV6-5
J: TRBJ1-2
D: -
size: -
DNA: TGTGCCAGCAGTTACGCGGAGGGCTATGGCTACACCTTC
CDR3: CASSYAEGYGYTF

V: TRBV11-3
J: TRBJ2-7
D: -
size: -
DNA: TGTGCCAGCAGCTTAGCTTCCTCGGGACAAAGCTCCTACGAGCAGTACTTC
CDR3: CASSLASSGQSSYEQYF

V: TRBV19
J: TRBJ2-7
D: -
size: -
DNA: TGTGCCAGTAGTACCCACCTGGGGGCCTACGAGCAGTACTTC
CDR3: CASSTHLGAYEQYF

V: TRBV5-1
J: TRBJ1-2
D: TRBD1
size: many
DNA: TGCGCCAGCAGTTACCTCCGGGACAGGGAAAACTATGGCTACACCTTC
CDR3: CASSYLRDRENYGYTF